The clone carrying this T cell receptor (beta chain) was recorded only once. The sample belongs to a study of control samples from healthy donors and cancer patients. The germline V and J ends were trimmed by 7 bases and 7 bases, with 17 bases remaining between them. Germline V gene lookup returns CDR1 MNHEY and CDR2 SVGAGI. This CDR3 comprises 15 residues. Using immunoSEQ multiplex PCR, the repertoire was profiled, and TCRdb retains in-frame clones only, with some absent. The sample includes tens of thousands of clones, around 93% seen only once; the top ten take 0.91%. Sequenced input: PBMCs. The genes are TRBV6-5 and TRBJ1-6, with no clear D. This clonotype was sampled from a man aged 25-45 years with colorectal cancer. The DNA of the CDR3 is TGTGCCAGCACCCAACTCAAGGAAAGGAATTCACCCCTCCACTTT. Encoded protein: CASTQLKERNSPLHF.